Presented here are 19 T cell receptor beta chains from one specimen sequenced in a study of early T cells in non-severe SARS-CoV-2 infection. TCRdb reprocessed the 5' RACE reads via MiXCR and lists one record per CDR3 protein. This table holds some 25,000 distinct CDR3 sequences, about 4.7% found once. The sample consisted of whole blood. The receptors shown here come from an adult who was a healthcare worker with PCR-confirmed SARS-CoV-2 infection or an uninfected control (not recorded which).

This clonotype was seen a few times. The chain combines TRBV14 with TRBJ2-1, with a tentative D call TRBD2 (6 bases). Trimming stripped 0 bases from V and 6 bases from J, with 15 bases between. This CDR3 has 16 amino acids. Per the germline V gene, CDR1 is SGHDN and CDR2 is FVKESK. CDR3 coding DNA: TGTGCCAGCAGCCAAGATTCGCCGGGAGTCGGCAATGAGCAGTTCTTC. As protein: CASSQDSPGVGNEQFF.

This chain connects TRBV19 to TRBJ2-7; 7 nucleotides align to TRBD2. The germline V gene encodes CDR1 LNHDA and CDR2 SQIVND (reference sequence). Losses at the gene ends were 5 bases for V and 2 bases for J; bases not matched to a gene: 0. The length of the CDR3 is 12 residues. CDR3 amino acids: CASSGRAYEQYF. The CDR3 DNA sequence: TGTGCCAGTAGTGGGAGGGCCTACGAGCAGTACTTC.

Ten or more counts support this clonotype. The chain has TRBV5-4 and TRBJ2-7; TRBD2 matches 8 bases. Germline V gene lookup returns CDR1 SGHNT and CDR2 YYREEE (reference sequence). J lost 2 bases, V lost 2 bases, and 9 bases had no gene match. The CDR3 consists of 16 residues. The CDR3 reads CASSFRQGGRPYEQYF. The DNA for the CDR3 is TGTGCCAGCAGCTTTCGGCAAGGCGGGAGGCCCTACGAGCAGTACTTC. Looking up the rest from reference TRBV5-4 and TRBJ2-7 gives the full variable domain: ETGVTQSPTHLIKTRGQQVTLRCSSQSGHNTVSWYQQALGQGPQFIFQYYREEENGRGNFPPRFSGLQFPNYSSELNVNALELDDSALYLCASSFRQGGRPYEQYFGPGTRLTVT.

This clonotype was detected only a few times. This chain joins TRBV11-2 and TRBJ2-3; D remains ambiguous. Germline V gene sequence: CDR1 SGHAT, CDR2 FQNNGV. The CDR3 has 15 residues. V was clipped by 5 bases and J by 0 bases, with 12 bases between them. The CDR3 sequence: CASSTRHPSTDTQYF. In DNA form, the CDR3 reads TGTGCCAGCAGCACAAGACACCCTAGCACAGATACGCAGTATTTT.

V usage is TRBV6-2 or TRBV6-3 and J usage is TRBJ1-6; unclear D gene. Between the trimmed V and J ends, which lost 7 bases and 0 bases, there was a span of 7 bases. The CDR3 spans 14 residues. Germline V lookup: CDR1 MNHEY, CDR2 SVGEGT. The CDR3 loop reads CASTRSSYNSPLHF. The CDR3 DNA reads TGTGCCAGCACGAGGAGCTCCTATAATTCACCCCTCCACTTT.

In this sample, this clonotype turned up many times. This chain links TRBV2 with TRBJ2-1; TRBD2 agrees at 7 bases. V dropped 6 bases and J dropped 5; count of bases not matched to a gene: 7. The germline gives CDR1 SNHLY, CDR2 FYNNEI. The CDR3 is made up of 14 amino acids. For the CDR3, the DNA is TGTGCCAGCAGGGAAAAGAGCGGGGACAATGAGCAGTTCTTC. Amino acid sequence: CASREKSGDNEQFF.

Ten or more counts support this clonotype. The genes are TRBV9 and TRBJ2-1, with 10 bases matching TRBD2. This CDR3 is built from 16 residues. CDR1 and CDR2 (germline): SGDLS, YYNGEE. Trimming took 0 bases from V and 4 from J; bases not matched to a gene: 4. The CDR3 coding sequence is TGTGCCAGCAGCGTAGGGCAGCGGGAGGGTTACAATGAGCAGTTCTTC. As protein: CASSVGQREGYNEQFF.

There are many counts of this clonotype. The chain combines TRBV29-1 with TRBJ1-1; perhaps TRBD1 as D (6 bases). The V end lost 7 bases, the J end lost 0 bases, and 12 bases lay between the germline ends. Germline values: CDR1 SQVTM, CDR2 ANQGSEA. The CDR3 loop spans 13 amino acids. In DNA, the CDR3 is TGCAGCGGACAGGAGGGATTGAACACTGAAGCTTTCTTT. Its protein product is CSGQEGLNTEAFF.

This clonotype has ten or more counts. This chain joins TRBV11-2 and TRBJ2-7; D not certain. Germline V gene data show CDR1 as SGHAT and CDR2 as FQNNGV. Trimming took 1 base from V and 1 from J, leaving 2 bases between them. This CDR3 has 12 amino acids. For the CDR3, the DNA is TGTGCCAGCAGCTTAGCTTCCTACGAGCAGTACTTC. Encoded protein: CASSLASYEQYF.

This clonotype occurred many times. V usage is TRBV15 and J usage is TRBJ2-1, with D tentatively TRBD1 (5 bases). V was clipped by 4 bases and J by 5 bases, with 15 bases between them. This CDR3 is 15 amino acids long. Germline V gene lookup returns CDR1 LNHNV and CDR2 YYDKDF (reference sequence). The chain's CDR3 is CATSKEGARDNEQFF. CDR3 sequence (DNA): TGTGCCACCAGCAAAGAAGGGGCTCGTGACAATGAGCAGTTCTTC.

The table lists this clonotype with a few counts. The chain uses TRBV7-2 and TRBJ2-1, with unresolved D. The CDR3 totals 13 residues. The ends were cut back, 3 bases at V and 7 bases at J, with 10 bases in the middle. The germline CDR1 and CDR2 sequences are SGHTA and FQGNSA. The chain's CDR3 is CASSLIPLNEQFF. CDR3 DNA: TGTGCCAGCAGCTTGATTCCGTTAAATGAGCAGTTCTTC. The full variable domain, rest sourced from reference TRBV7-2 and TRBJ2-1, is GAGVSQSPSNKVTEKGKDVELRCDPISGHTALYWYRQSLGQGLEFLIYFQGNSAPDKSGLPSDRFSAERTGGSVSTLTIQRTQQEDSAVYLCASSLIPLNEQFFGPGTRLTVL.

This clonotype was recorded at least ten times. The CDR3 loop is CSARDPQRGYTGELFF. CDR3 DNA: TGCAGTGCTAGAGATCCCCAGCGGGGGTACACCGGGGAGCTGTTTTTT. J is TRBJ2-2 and V is TRBV20-1, with TRBD2 matching 8 bases. V trimming: 0 bases; J trimming: 3 bases; junction bases outside the gene matches: 6. Germline V gives CDR1 DFQATT, CDR2 SNEGSKA (reference sequence). The CDR3 has 16 residues.

This clonotype was detected many times. The chain carries TRBV7-8 and TRBJ2-1; 9 bases fit TRBD1. V lost 5 bases to trimming and J lost 7 bases; unmatched junction nucleotides: 6. Germline V gene sequence: CDR1 SGHVS, CDR2 FQNEAQ. The CDR3 loop spans 14 amino acids. For the CDR3, the DNA is TGTGCCAGCAGCGAAGGGACAGGGAGGAATGAGCAGTTCTTC. Protein sequence: CASSEGTGRNEQFF.

This clonotype has at least ten counts. The chain recombines TRBV29-1 with TRBJ2-1, with 8 bases that match TRBD2. V lost 4 bases and J lost 5; bases outside the gene matches: 1. The germline CDR1 and CDR2 sequences are SQVTM and ANQGSEA. The CDR3 sequence is 12 residues long. The CDR3 region is CSVVLADNEQFF. In DNA form, the CDR3 reads TGCAGCGTTGTACTAGCGGACAATGAGCAGTTCTTC.

In this sample, this clonotype turned up a few times. The junction departs from the called germline gene at one end, perhaps through a read error. The V call is TRBV28, the J call TRBJ1-2, with a tentative D call TRBD1 (5 bases). Germline V CDR1 and CDR2: MDHEN, SYDVKM. This CDR3 comprises 19 residues. The DNA of the CDR3 is TGTGCCAGCAGTCCTCTCTCTAGCGGAGGGGACTCTGGGGACTATGGCCACACCTTC. Protein product: CASSPLSSGGDSGDYGHTF.

This clonotype was counted many times. V gene TRBV6-1 combines with J gene TRBJ2-3; 10 positions agree with TRBD2. J was trimmed by 6 bases and V by 6 bases; bases with no gene match: 9. Germline assignment: CDR1 MNHNS and CDR2 SASEGT. The CDR3 sequence is 15 residues long. CDR3 region: CASRSLAGALDTQYF. The CDR3 DNA is TGTGCCAGCAGATCTCTAGCGGGGGCCTTGGATACGCAGTATTTT.

This clonotype was counted many times. The chain employs TRBV11-2 and TRBJ2-1; TRBD2 aligns across 7 bases. The CDR3 totals 15 residues. V shed 5 bases and J 6 bases; nucleotides not matched to a gene: 10. Germline assignment: CDR1 SGHAT and CDR2 FQNNGV. The CDR3 loop reads CASSRLAEGSNEQFF. CDR3 nucleotides: TGTGCCAGCAGCCGCCTAGCGGAAGGGAGCAATGAGCAGTTCTTC.

At least ten counts were recorded for this clonotype. The J gene is TRBJ2-1, the V gene TRBV28, with D hard to call. The CDR3 is made up of 10 amino acids. The germline V gene encodes CDR1 MDHEN and CDR2 SYDVKM. V was cut by 10 bases and J by 6 bases, with 7 bases left in between. CDR3 loop: CATRSNEQFF. In nucleotides, the CDR3 is TGTGCCACCAGATCCAATGAGCAGTTCTTC.

This clonotype was seen many times. The CDR3: CASSLEGARGANVLTF. As DNA, the CDR3 is TGTGCCAGCAGTTTGGAGGGGGCGCGCGGGGCCAACGTCCTGACTTTC. This chain uses TRBV6-5 with TRBJ2-6, with D maybe TRBD1 (7 bases). Germline lookup yields CDR1 MNHEY and CDR2 SVGAGI. The CDR3 has 16 residues. Deletions cut 4 bases from V and 4 bases from J, with 14 bases between.